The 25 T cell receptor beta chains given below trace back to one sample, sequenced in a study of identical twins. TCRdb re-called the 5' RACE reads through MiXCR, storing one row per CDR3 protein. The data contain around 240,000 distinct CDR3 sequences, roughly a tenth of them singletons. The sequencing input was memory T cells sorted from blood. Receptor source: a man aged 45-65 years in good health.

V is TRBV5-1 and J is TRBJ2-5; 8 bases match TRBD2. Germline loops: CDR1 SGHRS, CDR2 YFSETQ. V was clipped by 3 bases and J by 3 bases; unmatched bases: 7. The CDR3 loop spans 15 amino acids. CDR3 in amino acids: CASSSLAGGKETQYF. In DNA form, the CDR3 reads TGCGCCAGCAGCTCCCTGGCGGGGGGTAAAGAGACCCAGTACTTC.

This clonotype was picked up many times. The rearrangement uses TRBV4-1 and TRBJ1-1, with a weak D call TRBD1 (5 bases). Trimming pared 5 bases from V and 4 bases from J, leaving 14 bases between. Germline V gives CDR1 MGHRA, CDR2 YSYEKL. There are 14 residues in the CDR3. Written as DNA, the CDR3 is TGCGCCAGCAGCGCCCAAACGGGGGTCACTGAAGCTTTCTTT. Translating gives CASSAQTGVTEAFF.

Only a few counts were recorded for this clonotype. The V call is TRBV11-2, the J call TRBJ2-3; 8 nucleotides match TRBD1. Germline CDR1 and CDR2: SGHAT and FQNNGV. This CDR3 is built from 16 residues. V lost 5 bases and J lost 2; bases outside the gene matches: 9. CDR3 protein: CASSPQGARFTDTQYF. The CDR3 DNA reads TGTGCCAGCAGCCCCCAGGGGGCTAGATTCACAGATACGCAGTATTTT. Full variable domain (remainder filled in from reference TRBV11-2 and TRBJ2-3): EAGVAQSPRYKIIEKRQSVAFWCNPISGHATLYWYQQILGQGPKLLIQFQNNGVVDDSQLPKDRFSAERLKGVDSTLKIQPAKLEDSAVYLCASSPQGARFTDTQYFGPGTRLTVL.

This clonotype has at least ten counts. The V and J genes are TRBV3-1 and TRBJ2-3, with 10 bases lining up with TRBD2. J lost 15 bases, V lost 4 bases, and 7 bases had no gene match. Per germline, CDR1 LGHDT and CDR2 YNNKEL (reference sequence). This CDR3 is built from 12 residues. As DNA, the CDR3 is TGTGCCAGCAGCCCAGAGCGGGGGGGCCCCTATTTT. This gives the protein CASSPERGGPYF.

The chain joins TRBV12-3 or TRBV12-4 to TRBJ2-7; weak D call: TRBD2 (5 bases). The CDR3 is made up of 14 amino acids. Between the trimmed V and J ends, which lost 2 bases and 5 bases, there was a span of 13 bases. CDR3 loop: CASSLSTSIHEQYF. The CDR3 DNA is TGTGCCAGCAGTTTAAGTACTAGTATACACGAGCAGTACTTC.

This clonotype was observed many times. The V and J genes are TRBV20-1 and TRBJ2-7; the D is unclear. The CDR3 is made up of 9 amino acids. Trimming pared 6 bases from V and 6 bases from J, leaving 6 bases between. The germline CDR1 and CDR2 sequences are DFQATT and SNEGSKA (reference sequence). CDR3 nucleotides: TGCAGTGCCCAGTTCGAGCAGTACTTC. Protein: CSAQFEQYF.

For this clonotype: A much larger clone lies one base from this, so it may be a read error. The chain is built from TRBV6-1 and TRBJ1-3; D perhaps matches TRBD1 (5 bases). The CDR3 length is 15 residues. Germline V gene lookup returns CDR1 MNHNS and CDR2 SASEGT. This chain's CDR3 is CASFPGQTSGNPIYF. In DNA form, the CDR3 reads TGTGCCAGCTTCCCGGGGCAGACCTCTGGAAACCCCATATATTTT.

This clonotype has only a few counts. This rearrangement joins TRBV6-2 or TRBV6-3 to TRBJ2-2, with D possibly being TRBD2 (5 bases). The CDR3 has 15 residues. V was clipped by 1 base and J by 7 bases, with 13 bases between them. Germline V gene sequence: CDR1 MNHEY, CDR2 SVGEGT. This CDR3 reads CASSYYGGGGGELFF. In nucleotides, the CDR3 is TGTGCCAGCAGTTACTACGGAGGAGGAGGCGGGGAGCTGTTTTTT.

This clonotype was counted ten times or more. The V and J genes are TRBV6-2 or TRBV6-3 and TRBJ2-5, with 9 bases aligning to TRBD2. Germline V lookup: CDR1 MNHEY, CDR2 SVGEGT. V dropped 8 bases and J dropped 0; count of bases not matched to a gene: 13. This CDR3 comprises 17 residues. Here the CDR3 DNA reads TGTGCCAGCTCAAGACTAGCGGAATCCTGGAACCAAGAGACCCAGTACTTC. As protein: CASSRLAESWNQETQYF.

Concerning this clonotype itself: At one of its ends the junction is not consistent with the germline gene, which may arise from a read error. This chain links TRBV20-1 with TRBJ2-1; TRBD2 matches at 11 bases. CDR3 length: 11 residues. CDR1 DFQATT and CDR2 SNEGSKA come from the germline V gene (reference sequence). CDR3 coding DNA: TGCAGTGCTAGGGCCCAGCTAGCGGGGGGTTGG. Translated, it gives CSARAQLAGGW.

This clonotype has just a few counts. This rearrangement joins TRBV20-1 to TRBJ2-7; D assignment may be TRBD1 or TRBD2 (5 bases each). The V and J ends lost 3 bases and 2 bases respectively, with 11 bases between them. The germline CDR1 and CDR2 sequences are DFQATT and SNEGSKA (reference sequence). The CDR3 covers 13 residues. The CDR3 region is CSARRDGTYEQYF. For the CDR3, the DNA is TGCAGTGCTAGGAGGGACGGAACCTACGAGCAGTACTTC.

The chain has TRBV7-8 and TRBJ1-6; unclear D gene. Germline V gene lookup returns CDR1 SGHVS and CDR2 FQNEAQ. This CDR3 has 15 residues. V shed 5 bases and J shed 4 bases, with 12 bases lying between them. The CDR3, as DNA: TGTGCCAGCAGCCCCTCCGTACCGTATAATTCACCCCTCCACTTT. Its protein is CASSPSVPYNSPLHF.

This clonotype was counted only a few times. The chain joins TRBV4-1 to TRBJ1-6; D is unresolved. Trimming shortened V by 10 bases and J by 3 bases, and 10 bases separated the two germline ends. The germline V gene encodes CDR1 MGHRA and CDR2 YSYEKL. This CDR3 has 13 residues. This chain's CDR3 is CATRGDYNSPLHF. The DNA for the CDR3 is TGCGCCACCCGTGGAGACTATAATTCACCCCTCCACTTT.

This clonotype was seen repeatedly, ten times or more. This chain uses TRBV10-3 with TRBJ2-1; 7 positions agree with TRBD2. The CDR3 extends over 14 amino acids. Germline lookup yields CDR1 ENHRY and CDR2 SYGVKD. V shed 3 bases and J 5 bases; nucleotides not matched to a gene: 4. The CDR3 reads CAISDASGNNEQFF. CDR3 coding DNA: TGTGCCATCAGTGATGCTAGCGGAAACAATGAGCAGTTCTTC.

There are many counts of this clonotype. The CDR3 DNA follows: TGTGCCAGCAGCCAAGAACTGAACACAGATACGCAGTATTTT. Protein sequence: CASSQELNTDTQYF. The genes are TRBV4-2 and TRBJ2-3; no clear D. The CDR3 contains 14 residues. V lost 0 bases to trimming and J lost 2 bases, with 6 bases between them. The germline CDR1 and CDR2 sequences are LGHNA and YNFKEQ.

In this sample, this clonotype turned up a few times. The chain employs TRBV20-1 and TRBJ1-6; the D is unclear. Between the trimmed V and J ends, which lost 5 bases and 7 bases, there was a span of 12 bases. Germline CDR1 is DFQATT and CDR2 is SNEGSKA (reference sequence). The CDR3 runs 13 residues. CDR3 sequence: CSAGRKHNSPLHF. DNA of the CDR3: TGCAGTGCTGGGAGAAAACACAATTCACCCCTCCACTTT.

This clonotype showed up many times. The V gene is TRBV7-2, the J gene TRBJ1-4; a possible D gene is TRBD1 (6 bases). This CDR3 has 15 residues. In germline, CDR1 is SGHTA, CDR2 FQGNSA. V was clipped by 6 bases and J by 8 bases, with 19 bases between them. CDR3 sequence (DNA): TGTGCCAGCAGACAAGCTGTCGGCACAGGGGAAAAACTGTTTTTT. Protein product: CASRQAVGTGEKLFF. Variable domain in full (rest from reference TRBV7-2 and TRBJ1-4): GAGVSQSPSNKVTEKGKDVELRCDPISGHTALYWYRQSLGQGLEFLIYFQGNSAPDKSGLPSDRFSAERTGGSVSTLTIQRTQQEDSAVYLCASRQAVGTGEKLFFGSGTQLSVL.

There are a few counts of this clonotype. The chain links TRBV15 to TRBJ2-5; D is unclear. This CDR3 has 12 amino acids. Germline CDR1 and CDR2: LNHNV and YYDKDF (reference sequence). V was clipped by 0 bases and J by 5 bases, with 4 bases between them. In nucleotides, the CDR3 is TGTGCCACCAGCAGAGATCAGGAGACCCAGTACTTC. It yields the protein CATSRDQETQYF.

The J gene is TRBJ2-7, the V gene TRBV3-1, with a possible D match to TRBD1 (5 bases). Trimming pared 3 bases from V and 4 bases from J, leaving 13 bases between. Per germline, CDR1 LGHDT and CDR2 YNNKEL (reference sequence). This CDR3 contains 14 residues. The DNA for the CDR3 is TGTGCCAGCAGCCAGGAAGTGTCAGGGTACGAGCAGTACTTC. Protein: CASSQEVSGYEQYF.

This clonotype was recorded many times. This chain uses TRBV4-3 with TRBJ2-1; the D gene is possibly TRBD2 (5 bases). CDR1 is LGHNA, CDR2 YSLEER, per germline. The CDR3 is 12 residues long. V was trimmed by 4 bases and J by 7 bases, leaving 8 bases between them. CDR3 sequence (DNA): TGCGCCAGCAGCCGGGGAGCAAATGAGCAGTTCTTC. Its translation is CASSRGANEQFF.

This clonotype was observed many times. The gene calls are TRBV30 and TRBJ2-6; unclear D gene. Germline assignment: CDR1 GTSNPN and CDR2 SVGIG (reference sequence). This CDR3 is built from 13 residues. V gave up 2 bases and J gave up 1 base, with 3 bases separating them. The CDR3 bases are TGTGCCTGGAGTCGTTCTGGGGCCAACGTCCTGACTTTC. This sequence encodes CAWSRSGANVLTF.

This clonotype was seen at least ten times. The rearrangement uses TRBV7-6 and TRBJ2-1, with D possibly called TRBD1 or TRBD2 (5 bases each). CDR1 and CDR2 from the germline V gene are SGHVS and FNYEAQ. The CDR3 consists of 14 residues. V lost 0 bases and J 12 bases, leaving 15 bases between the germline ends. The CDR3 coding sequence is TGTGCCAGCAGCTTAGCGTCTGAGGGGCATTGGCAGTTCTTC. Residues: CASSLASEGHWQFF.

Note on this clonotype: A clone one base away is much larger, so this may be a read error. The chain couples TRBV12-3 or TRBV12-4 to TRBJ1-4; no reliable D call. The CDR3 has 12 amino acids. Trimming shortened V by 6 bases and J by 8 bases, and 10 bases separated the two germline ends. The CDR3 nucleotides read TGTGCCAGCAGCCGGAGGAAGGAAAAACTGTTTTTT. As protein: CASSRRKEKLFF.

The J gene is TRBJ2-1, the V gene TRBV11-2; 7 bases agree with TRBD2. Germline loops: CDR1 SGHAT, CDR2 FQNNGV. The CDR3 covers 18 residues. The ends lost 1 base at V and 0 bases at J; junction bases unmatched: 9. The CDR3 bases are TGTGCCAGCAGCTTAGTACTCTCCGGCGGGGGCTCCTACAATGAGCAGTTCTTC. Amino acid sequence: CASSLVLSGGGSYNEQFF.

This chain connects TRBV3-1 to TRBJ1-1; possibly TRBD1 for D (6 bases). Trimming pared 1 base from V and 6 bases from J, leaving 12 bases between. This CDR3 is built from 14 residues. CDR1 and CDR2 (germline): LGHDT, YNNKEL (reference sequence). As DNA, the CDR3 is TGTGCCAGCAGCCAAGCTGGGGGGCGGGCTGAAGCTTTCTTT. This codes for CASSQAGGRAEAFF. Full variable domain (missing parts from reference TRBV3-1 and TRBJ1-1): DTAVSQTPKYLVTQMGNDKSIKCEQNLGHDTMYWYKQDSKKFLKIMFSYNNKELIINETVPNRFSPKSPDKAHLNLHINSLELGDSAVYFCASSQAGGRAEAFFGQGTRLTVV.